This TCR beta chain was sequenced during a study of cytomegalovirus exposure and HLA in healthy donors. Amplification used 60 Vbeta primers and 13 Jbeta primers. Assay used: immunoSEQ multiplex PCR; TCRdb lists only in-frame clones, some missing. The sample yields about 60,000 clones, around two thirds seen once. Donors were nominally healthy when sampled, though unrecorded immune exposures were likely. Germline trimming cut 3 bases from V and 0 bases from J; bases unmatched to any gene: 5. Germline V gene data show CDR1 as SGHRS and CDR2 as YFSETQ. The CDR3 is 15 amino acids. The gene calls are TRBV5-1 and TRBJ1-1, with TRBD1 matching 7 bases. This clonotype was obtained from a woman aged 60-70 years in good health and CMV-seropositive. Material: PBMCs. The CDR3 DNA follows: TGCGCCAGCAGCTCCTACAGGGGAATGAACACTGAAGCTTTCTTT. This codes for CASSSYRGMNTEAFF.